The 32 T cell receptor beta chains below come from one sample, sequenced in a study of blood T cell repertoires in COVID-19. TCRdb keeps only in-frame clones here, not all; method: immunoSEQ multiplex PCR. The sample lists around 200,000 clones, 89% occurring once. Sequencing input: PBMCs or T cells enriched from blood (not recorded which). The receptor set was obtained from a woman aged 40 to 50 with acute COVID-19.

The chain joins TRBV5-4 to TRBJ2-5; maybe TRBD1 (8 bases). The CDR3 has 14 amino acids. Germline values: CDR1 SGHNT, CDR2 YYREEE (reference sequence). Between the trimmed V and J ends, which lost 4 bases and 5 bases, there was a span of 15 bases. DNA of the CDR3: TGTGCCAGCAGCCCCACAGGGGGGGAGGAGACCCAGTACTTC. It specifies CASSPTGGEETQYF.

This clone showed up just a few times. This chain joins TRBV6-5 and TRBJ2-3; TRBD2 matches 7 bases. Trimming at V came to 4 bases and at J to 2 bases, leaving 3 bases not matched to a gene. The CDR3 runs to 14 residues. Germline V CDR1 and CDR2: MNHEY, SVGAGI. CDR3 sequence (DNA): TGTGCCAGCAGTTCTAGCGGATACACAGATACGCAGTATTTT. Encoded protein: CASSSSGYTDTQYF.

Comment on this clone: At the DNA level, this CDR3 is encoded by other sequences in the same sample as well. This chain uses TRBV5-1 with TRBJ2-7, with 7 positions matching TRBD1. From germline, CDR1 is SGHRS and CDR2 YFSETQ. V was pared by 4 bases and J by 0 bases, with 7 bases of the junction left unmatched. The CDR3 is made up of 15 amino acids. CDR3 amino acids: CASSTGQTFSYEQYF. CDR3 DNA: TGCGCCAGCAGCACGGGACAGACGTTCTCCTACGAGCAGTACTTC.

This clone was seen only a few times. This chain connects TRBV18 to TRBJ2-5; 13 bases map to TRBD2. The CDR3 has 16 amino acids. Germline CDR1 reads KGHSH; CDR2 reads LQKENI. J lost 5 bases, V lost 3 bases, and 6 bases had no gene match. CDR3 nucleotide sequence: TGTGCCAGCTCACCGCAGACTAGCGGGGGGTTGGAGACCCAGTACTTC. It specifies CASSPQTSGGLETQYF.

The chain links TRBV19 to TRBJ1-3; D perhaps matches TRBD1 (5 bases). The ends were cut back, 1 base at V and 0 bases at J, with 7 bases in the middle. Germline-derived CDR1 and CDR2 are LNHDA and SQIVND (reference sequence). The CDR3 is 15 residues long. CDR3 sequence (DNA): TGTGCCAGTAGTATAGGGGGCCTCTCTGGAAACACCATATATTTT. It translates to CASSIGGLSGNTIYF.

The J gene is TRBJ1-4, the V gene TRBV30, with D unclear. The CDR3 is 13 residues long. Germline V gene lookup returns CDR1 GTSNPN and CDR2 SVGIG (reference sequence). V gave up 3 bases and J gave up 5 bases, with 10 bases separating them. Here the CDR3 reads CAWRGNLNEKLFF. CDR3 in DNA: TGTGCCTGGAGGGGCAATTTGAATGAAAAACTGTTTTTT.

A few counts support this clone. This chain joins TRBV2 and TRBJ2-3; D gene ambiguous. This CDR3 region has 12 residues. The germline CDR1 and CDR2 sequences are SNHLY and FYNNEI. V was clipped by 6 bases and J by 6 bases, with 10 bases between them. The CDR3 spells CASSLVEDTQYF. DNA for the CDR3: TGTGCCAGCAGCCTAGTGGAGGATACGCAGTATTTT. Based on the CDR3 plus reference TRBV2 and TRBJ2-3, the full variable domain is EPEVTQTPSHQVTQMGQEVILRCVPISNHLYFYWYRQILGQKVEFLVSFYNNEISEKSEIFDDQFSVERPDGSNFTLKIRSTKLEDSAMYFCASSLVEDTQYFGPGTRLTVL.

The chain has TRBV7-5 and TRBJ2-3; the table assigns TRBD2, which was not confirmed against the DNA. TRBV7-5 constitutes a pseudogene. The CDR3 contains 15 residues. The CDR3 nucleotides read TGTGTCAGAAGCTTAGTAGGGACTAGCACAGATACGCAGTATTTT. Translated, it gives CVRSLVGTSTDTQYF.

The CDR3 bases are TGTGCCAGCAGCTTAGAAGCCCCCTACGAGCAGTACTTC. The encoded protein is CASSLEAPYEQYF. The J gene is TRBJ2-7, the V gene TRBV11-3; D is ambiguous. The CDR3 has 13 amino acids. Germline loops: CDR1 SGHNT, CDR2 YENEEA. V was shortened by 0 bases and J by 2 bases, with 5 bases between the two germline ends. Together with reference TRBV11-3 and TRBJ2-7, the CDR3 gives the full variable domain: EAGVVQSPRYKIIEKKQPVAFWCNPISGHNTLYWYLQNLGQGPELLIRYENEEAVDDSQLPKDRFSAERLKGVDSTLKIQPAELGDSAVYLCASSLEAPYEQYFGPGTRLTVT.

The V gene is TRBV27, the J gene TRBJ2-3; a weak D match, TRBD2 (5 bases). The CDR3 contains 14 residues. V was clipped by 5 bases and J by 6 bases, with 15 bases between them. The germline V gene has CDR1 MNHEY and CDR2 SMNVEV (reference sequence). In DNA, the CDR3 is TGTGCCAGCAGTAGCGGTTATGGAAGGGATACGCAGTATTTT. This sequence encodes CASSSGYGRDTQYF.

The J gene is TRBJ1-6, the V gene TRBV28, with TRBD1 identical over 7 bases. The CDR3 runs to 17 residues. V dropped 5 bases and J dropped 4; count of bases not matched to a gene: 11. The germline V gene encodes CDR1 MDHEN and CDR2 SYDVKM. Here the CDR3 reads CASSPPRQGQYNSPLHF. The CDR3 DNA reads as TGTGCCAGCAGTCCCCCGCGGCAGGGACAGTATAATTCACCCCTCCACTTT.

The V and J genes are TRBV5-1 and TRBJ2-5, with D tentatively TRBD1 (6 bases). V lost 4 bases to trimming and J lost 3 bases, with 16 bases between them. The germline gives CDR1 SGHRS, CDR2 YFSETQ. The CDR3 consists of 15 residues. The CDR3 loop is CASSLFTDSKETQYF. DNA for the CDR3: TGCGCCAGCAGCCTGTTTACGGACAGTAAAGAGACCCAGTACTTC.

V is TRBV27 and J is TRBJ2-2, with D unclear. V lost 2 bases and J 0 bases, leaving 7 bases between the germline ends. The length of the CDR3 is 15 residues. Germline V gives CDR1 MNHEY, CDR2 SMNVEV (reference sequence). CDR3 amino acids: CASSLQKSNTGELFF. The CDR3 bases are TGTGCCAGCAGTTTACAGAAATCGAACACCGGGGAGCTGTTTTTT.

V and J are TRBV5-6 and TRBJ2-3; 7 positions agree with TRBD1. J lost 2 bases, V lost 9 bases, and 12 bases had no gene match. From germline, CDR1 is SGHDT and CDR2 YYEEEE. CDR3 length equals 15 residues. In DNA form, the CDR3 reads TGTGCCACTGGGTATCGGACAGGCTTCACAGATACGCAGTATTTT. Protein sequence: CATGYRTGFTDTQYF.

This chain's CDR3 is CASSLRGPPGSNEQFF. CDR3 nucleotides: TGTGCCAGCAGCTTGCGCGGGCCTCCGGGATCCAATGAGCAGTTCTTC. The chain carries TRBV7-2 and TRBJ2-1, with a possible D match to TRBD2 (5 bases). The germline gives CDR1 SGHTA, CDR2 FQGNSA. Trimming cost V 3 bases and J 6 bases, with 18 bases left between them. CDR3 length: 16 residues.

The chain links TRBV13 to TRBJ2-1, with TRBD1 matching 10 bases. Per germline, CDR1 PRHDT and CDR2 FYEKMQ (reference sequence). The V and J ends lost 0 bases and 6 bases, in that order; junction bases with no gene match: 5. The CDR3 loop spans 16 amino acids. This chain's CDR3 is CASSLGGTGAFNEQFF. In nucleotides, the CDR3 is TGTGCCAGCAGCTTAGGTGGGACAGGGGCGTTCAATGAGCAGTTCTTC.

CDR3 sequence: CASSKVRGTKSEKLFF. CDR3 nucleotide sequence: TGTGCCAGCAGCAAAGTCCGGGGGACGAAATCGGAAAAACTGTTTTTT. The V gene is TRBV21-1, the J gene TRBJ1-4. TRBV21-1 is annotated as a pseudogene. The CDR3 sequence is 16 residues long.

The chain couples TRBV28 to TRBJ1-4; unclear D gene. The germline gives CDR1 MDHEN, CDR2 SYDVKM. V gave up 6 bases and J gave up 3 bases, with 11 bases separating them. This CDR3 is 14 amino acids long. CDR3 sequence reads: CASRGWEPNEKLFF. CDR3 sequence (DNA): TGTGCCAGCAGGGGGTGGGAGCCTAATGAAAAACTGTTTTTT.

This CDR3 is CASSRTALGTEAFF. The CDR3 DNA reads TGTGCCAGCAGCCGGACAGCTTTGGGGACTGAAGCTTTCTTT. The rearrangement joins TRBV7-9 to TRBJ1-1; weak D call: TRBD1 (6 bases). V shed 5 bases and J shed 5 bases, with 15 bases lying between them. This CDR3 has 14 residues. The germline V gene encodes CDR1 SEHNR and CDR2 FQNEAQ (reference sequence).

The rearrangement uses TRBV2 and TRBJ2-7; TRBD1 is a possible D gene (7 bases). The CDR3 extends over 16 amino acids. V was shortened by 6 bases and J by 7 bases, with 25 bases between the two germline ends. Germline-derived CDR1 and CDR2 are SNHLY and FYNNEI. The CDR3 spells CASRNVWSGGSGEQYF. The CDR3 DNA reads as TGTGCCAGCAGAAACGTGTGGTCAGGGGGGTCTGGGGAGCAGTACTTC.

The rearrangement links TRBV6-5 to TRBJ2-7, with a tentative D call TRBD1 (6 bases). V lost 6 bases and J lost 2, with 14 bases in between. CDR1 and CDR2 (germline): MNHEY, SVGAGI. CDR3 size: 14 residues. The CDR3 DNA reads TGTGCCAGCAGCAAGACAGGAAGGCCCTACGAGCAGTACTTC. Protein product: CASSKTGRPYEQYF.

The V call is TRBV2, the J call TRBJ2-1; tentative D call: TRBD1 (6 bases). CDR3 length equals 14 residues. The V end was cut by 6 bases, the J end by 8 bases, with 17 bases between. Germline loops: CDR1 SNHLY, CDR2 FYNNEI. The CDR3 nucleotides read TGTGCCAGCAGGCCGAGGACAGCCAGGGATGAGCAGTTCTTC. This gives the protein CASRPRTARDEQFF.

The chain employs TRBV5-8 and TRBJ2-3; 9 nucleotides match TRBD2. The germline V gene has CDR1 SGHTS and CDR2 YDEGEE. The CDR3 is made up of 17 amino acids. J was trimmed by 4 bases and V by 1 base; bases with no gene match: 10. CDR3 sequence: CASSLRASGVRADTQYF. CDR3 nucleotides: TGTGCCAGCAGCTTGAGGGCTAGCGGGGTGAGGGCAGATACGCAGTATTTT.

This chain joins TRBV5-1 and TRBJ1-2, with 8 bases fitting TRBD1. The V gene end was trimmed by 5 bases and the J gene end by 7 bases; junction bases not matched to a gene: 10. The CDR3 consists of 14 residues. Germline loops: CDR1 SGHRS, CDR2 YFSETQ. In DNA, the CDR3 is TGCGCCAGCAGTTCGTCAGGGGGCGCAGGTGGCTACACCTTC. It specifies CASSSSGGAGGYTF.

CDR3 protein: CASSETGQYNSPLHF. The CDR3, as DNA: TGTGCCAGCAGTGAAACGGGACAATATAATTCACCCCTCCACTTT. The rearrangement joins TRBV2 to TRBJ1-6; D perhaps matches TRBD1 (6 bases). Trimming pared 2 bases from V and 4 bases from J, leaving 9 bases between. The CDR3 is 15 amino acids. Per the germline V gene, CDR1 is SNHLY and CDR2 is FYNNEI.

The gene calls are TRBV5-6 and TRBJ1-2; no clear D. V lost 0 bases to trimming and J lost 2 bases, with 8 bases between them. Per germline, CDR1 SGHDT and CDR2 YYEEEE. CDR3 size: 14 residues. The CDR3 here is CASSLDRENYGYTF. CDR3 DNA sequence: TGTGCCAGCAGCTTGGACAGAGAGAACTATGGCTACACCTTC.

This clone was seen a handful of times. The V call is TRBV7-2, the J call TRBJ1-2, with a possible D match to TRBD1 (6 bases). The V gene's germline CDR1 is SGHTA and CDR2 FQGNSA. This CDR3 has 15 amino acids. Between the trimmed V and J ends, which lost 2 bases and 3 bases, there was a span of 13 bases. CDR3 DNA sequence: TGTGCCAGCAGCTTACGTCGTCAGGGGTACTATGGCTACACCTTC. It yields the protein CASSLRRQGYYGYTF.

The V and J genes are TRBV11-3 and TRBJ2-3; TRBD2 matches at 10 bases. Germline CDR1 SGHNT, CDR2 YENEEA. With 4 bases clipped from V and 1 base from J, the junction kept 2 bases outside the gene matches. This CDR3 comprises 15 residues. CDR3 region: CASSSTSGGTDTQYF. Written as DNA, the CDR3 is TGTGCCAGCAGCTCAACTAGCGGGGGCACAGATACGCAGTATTTT.

The rearrangement joins TRBV3-1 (or the pseudogene TRBV3-2) to TRBJ2-3, with 11 bases aligning to TRBD1. After removal of 3 bases from V and 5 bases from J, the junction contained 4 bases not matched to a gene. Germline V lookup: CDR1 LGHDT, CDR2 YNNKEL (reference sequence). This CDR3 is 15 amino acids long. The CDR3 DNA is TGTGCCAGCAGCCAGCGGACAGGGGGCAAAGATACGCAGTATTTT. This encodes CASSQRTGGKDTQYF.

This clone was picked up one time. J is TRBJ2-2 and V is TRBV18; a weak D match, TRBD1 (5 bases). The CDR3 loop spans 15 amino acids. The ends were cut back, 2 bases at V and 5 bases at J, with 12 bases in the middle. Germline CDR1 reads KGHSH; CDR2 reads LQKENI. CDR3 DNA: TGTGCCAGCTCACCATCCAGGGCTGGTACCGGGGAGCTGTTTTTT. It specifies CASSPSRAGTGELFF.

This clone was detected only a few times. V gene TRBV7-2 combines with J gene TRBJ2-1; 8 bases are a match to TRBD2. Trimming cost V 5 bases and J 9 bases; bases outside gene matches: 6. The CDR3 contains 13 residues. Germline CDR1 and CDR2: SGHTA and FQGNSA. The chain's CDR3 is CASSGTRKGEQFF. The CDR3 nucleotides read TGTGCCAGCAGCGGGACTAGGAAGGGTGAGCAGTTCTTC. Full variable domain (rest looked up from reference TRBV7-2 and TRBJ2-1): GAGVSQSPSNKVTEKGKDVELRCDPISGHTALYWYRQSLGQGLEFLIYFQGNSAPDKSGLPSDRFSAERTGGSVSTLTIQRTQQEDSAVYLCASSGTRKGEQFFGPGTRLTVL.

CDR3 DNA sequence: TGCGCCAGCAAAAGGGAGGGGGGCAGCACAGATACGCAGTATTTT. Its protein is CASKREGGSTDTQYF. The genes are TRBV5-1 and TRBJ2-3; D may be TRBD2 (7 bases). The V and J ends lost 6 bases and 0 bases respectively, with 14 bases between them. CDR3 length: 15 residues. The germline V gene encodes CDR1 SGHRS and CDR2 YFSETQ.